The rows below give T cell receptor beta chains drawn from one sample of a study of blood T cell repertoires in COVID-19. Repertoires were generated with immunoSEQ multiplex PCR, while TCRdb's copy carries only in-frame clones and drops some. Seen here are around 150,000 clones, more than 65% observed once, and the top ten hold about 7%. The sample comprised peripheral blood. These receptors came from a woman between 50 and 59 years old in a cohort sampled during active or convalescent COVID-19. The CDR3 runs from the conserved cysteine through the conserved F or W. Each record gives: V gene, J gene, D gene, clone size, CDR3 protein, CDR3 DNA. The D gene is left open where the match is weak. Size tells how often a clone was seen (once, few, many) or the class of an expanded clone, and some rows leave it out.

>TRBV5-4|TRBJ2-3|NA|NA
CASSWGLGTRTDTQYF
TGTGCCAGCAGCTGGGGCCTGGGAACCCGCACAGATACGCAGTATTTT
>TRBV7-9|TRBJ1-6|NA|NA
CASSLGQAQNSPLHF
TGTGCCAGCAGCTTGGGGCAGGCTCAGAATTCACCCCTCCACTTT
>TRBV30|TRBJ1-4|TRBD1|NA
CAWSVGGLTNEKLFF
TGTGCCTGGAGTGTAGGGGGCCTGACTAATGAAAAACTGTTTTTT
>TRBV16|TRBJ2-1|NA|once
CASSPGPGYNEQFF
TGTGCCAGCAGCCCAGGGCCGGGCTACAATGAGCAGTTCTTC
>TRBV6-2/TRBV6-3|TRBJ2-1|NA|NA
CASSYSNWRRSSDEQFF
TGTGCCAGCAGTTACTCGAACTGGAGGAGGAGCAGCGATGAGCAGTTCTTC
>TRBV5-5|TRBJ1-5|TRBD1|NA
CASSLANPTGGRQPQHF
TGTGCCAGCAGCTTGGCCAACCCGACAGGGGGTCGGCAGCCCCAGCATTTT
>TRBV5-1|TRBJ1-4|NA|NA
CASSSHFLRLGATNEKLFF
TGCGCCAGCAGCTCGCACTTCTTGCGCCTCGGAGCAACTAATGAAAAACTGTTTTTT
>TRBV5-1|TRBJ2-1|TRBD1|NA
CASRPGTAYNEQFF
TGCGCCAGCAGACCCGGGACAGCATACAATGAGCAGTTCTTC
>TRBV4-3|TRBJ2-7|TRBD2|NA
CASSTGGSSYEQYF
TGCGCCAGCAGTACGGGGGGGAGTTCCTACGAGCAGTACTTC
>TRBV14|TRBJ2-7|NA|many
CASSLSPGIYEQYF
TGTGCCAGCAGCCTTAGCCCCGGCATCTACGAGCAGTACTTC
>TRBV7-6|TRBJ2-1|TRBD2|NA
CASSLKSGGRGEQFF
TGTGCCAGCAGCTTAAAAAGCGGGGGCCGAGGGGAGCAGTTCTTC
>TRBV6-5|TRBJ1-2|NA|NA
CASTPGGRANYGYTF
TGTGCCAGCACCCCGGGGGGGAGGGCTAACTATGGCTACACCTTC
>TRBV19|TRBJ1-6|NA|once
CASTPRGVNSPLHF
TGTGCCAGTACCCCCCGGGGGGTTAATTCACCCCTCCACTTT
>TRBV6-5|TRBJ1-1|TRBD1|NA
CASSPHRGGTEAFF
TGTGCCAGCAGCCCCCACAGGGGGGGCACTGAAGCTTTCTTT
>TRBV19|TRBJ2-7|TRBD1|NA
CASSIGTGGEQYF
TGTGCCAGTAGTATAGGGACAGGGGGCGAGCAGTACTTC
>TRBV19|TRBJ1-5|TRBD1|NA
CASSLQGAGEQPQHF
TGTGCCAGTAGTTTACAGGGGGCAGGCGAGCAGCCCCAGCATTTT
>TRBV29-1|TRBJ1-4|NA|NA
CSVADRGTNEKLFF
TGCAGCGTAGCCGACAGAGGCACTAATGAAAAACTGTTTTTT
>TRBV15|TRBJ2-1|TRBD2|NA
CATSRGASGGVTYNEQFF
TGTGCCACCAGCAGAGGGGCTAGCGGGGGCGTCACCTACAATGAGCAGTTCTTC
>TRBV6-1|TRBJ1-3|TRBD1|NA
CASTGQGLDTIYF
TGTGCCAGCACCGGACAGGGTTTGGACACCATATATTTT
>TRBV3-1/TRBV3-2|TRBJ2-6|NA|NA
CASSERGSGANVLTF
TGTGCCAGCAGCGAACGGGGGTCTGGGGCCAACGTCCTGACTTTC
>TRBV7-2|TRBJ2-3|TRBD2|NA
CASSRRLGSGGSTDTQYF
TGTGCCAGCAGCCGCCGCTTGGGGTCGGGGGGGAGCACAGATACGCAGTATTTT
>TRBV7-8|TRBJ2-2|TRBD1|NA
CASSLEGTGIPGELFF
TGTGCCAGCAGCTTAGAGGGGACAGGGATTCCCGGGGAGCTGTTTTTT
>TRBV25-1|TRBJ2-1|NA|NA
CASSKQGVLYNEQFF
TGTGCCAGCAGTAAACAGGGCGTACTGTACAATGAGCAGTTCTTC
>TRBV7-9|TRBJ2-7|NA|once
CASSLGRSYEQYF
TGTGCCAGCAGCTTAGGTCGCAGCTACGAGCAGTACTTC
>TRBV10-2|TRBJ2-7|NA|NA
CASRYGSGRGEYEQYF
TGCGCCAGCAGGTATGGGAGTGGCAGAGGAGAATACGAGCAGTACTTC
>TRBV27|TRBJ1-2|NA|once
CASADPGYGYTF
TGTGCCAGCGCGGACCCAGGGTATGGCTACACCTTC
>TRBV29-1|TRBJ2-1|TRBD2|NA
CSVRGGLDYNEQFF
TGCAGCGTTCGAGGGGGACTAGACTACAATGAGCAGTTCTTC
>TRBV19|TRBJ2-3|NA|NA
CASSPSDLMGIQYF
TGTGCCAGTAGTCCATCGGACTTAATGGGGATCCAGTATTTT
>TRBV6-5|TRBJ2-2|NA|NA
CASRATGRNTGELFF
TGTGCCAGCAGGGCGACAGGAAGGAACACCGGGGAGCTGTTTTTT
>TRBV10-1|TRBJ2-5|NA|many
CASSESASVETQYF
TGCGCCAGCAGTGAGTCGGCTAGCGTAGAGACCCAGTACTTC
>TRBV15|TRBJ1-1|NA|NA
CATSRGLLDEAFF
TGTGCCACCAGCAGAGGCCTTCTAGATGAAGCTTTCTTT
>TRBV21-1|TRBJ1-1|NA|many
CASSKQAGMNTEAFF
TGTGCCAGCAGCAAACAGGCCGGGATGAACACTGAAGCTTTCTTT
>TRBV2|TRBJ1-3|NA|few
CASSPRPGITIYF
TGTGCCAGCAGTCCCAGGCCGGGGATCACCATATATTTT
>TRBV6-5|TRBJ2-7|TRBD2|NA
CASGLAGYYEQYF
TGTGCCAGTGGACTAGCAGGGTACTACGAGCAGTACTTC
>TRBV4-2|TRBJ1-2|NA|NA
CASSTPNRDTGYTF
TGTGCCAGCTCCACCCCGAACAGGGATACCGGCTACACCTTC
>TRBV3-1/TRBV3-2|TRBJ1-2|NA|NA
CASSQVKEKEGYTF
TGTGCCAGCAGCCAAGTTAAGGAAAAGGAGGGCTACACCTTC
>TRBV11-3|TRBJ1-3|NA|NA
CASSLGSNSGNTIYF
TGTGCCAGCAGCTTAGGTTCTAACTCTGGAAACACCATATATTTT
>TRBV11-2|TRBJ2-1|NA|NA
CASSLQGAGAGAIYNEQFF
TGTGCCAGCAGCTTACAAGGTGCTGGGGCGGGGGCCATCTACAATGAGCAGTTCTTC
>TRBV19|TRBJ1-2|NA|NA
CASNSVNHYGYTF
TGTGCCAGCAACTCGGTGAACCACTATGGCTACACCTTC
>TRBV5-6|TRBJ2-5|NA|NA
CASSLDRETQYF
TGTGCCAGCAGCTTGGACCGGGAGACCCAGTACTTC
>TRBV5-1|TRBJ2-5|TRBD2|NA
CASSRLAGDPQETQYF
TGCGCCAGCAGTAGGCTAGCGGGGGATCCCCAAGAGACCCAGTACTTC
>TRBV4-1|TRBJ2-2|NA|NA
CASSQDGRTVNTGELFF
TGCGCCAGCAGCCAAGATGGTCGGACAGTGAACACCGGGGAGCTGTTTTTT
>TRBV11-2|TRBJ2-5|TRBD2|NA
CASSLDGGLQETQYF
TGTGCCAGCAGCTTAGATGGGGGACTACAAGAGACCCAGTACTTC
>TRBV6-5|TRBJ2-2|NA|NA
CASSQLLASGELFF
TGTGCCAGCAGCCAGCTGCTAGCGTCCGGGGAGCTGTTTTTT
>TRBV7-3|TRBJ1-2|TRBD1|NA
CASSQDRGRNYGYTF
TGTGCCAGCAGCCAAGACAGGGGGCGAAACTATGGCTACACCTTC
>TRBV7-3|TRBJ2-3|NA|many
CASSLTGGSTDTQYF
TGTGCCAGCAGCTTAACTGGCGGCAGCACAGATACGCAGTATTTT
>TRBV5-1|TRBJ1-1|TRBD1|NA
CASSSEARTGWAGTEAFF
TGCGCCAGCAGCTCGGAGGCACGGACAGGGTGGGCGGGCACTGAAGCTTTCTTT
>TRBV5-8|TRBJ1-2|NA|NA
CASGINRGHGYTF
TGTGCCAGCGGGATCAATAGGGGTCATGGCTACACCTTC
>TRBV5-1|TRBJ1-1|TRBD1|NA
CASSLGTGPEAFF
TGCGCCAGCAGCCTTGGGACAGGGCCTGAAGCTTTCTTT
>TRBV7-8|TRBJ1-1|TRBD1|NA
CASSLASGTANTEAFF
TGTGCCAGCAGCTTAGCATCCGGGACAGCCAACACTGAAGCTTTCTTT
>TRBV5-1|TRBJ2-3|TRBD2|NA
CASSLASSGATGDTQYF
TGCGCCAGCAGCTTGGCTTCCAGCGGGGCGACGGGCGATACGCAGTATTTT
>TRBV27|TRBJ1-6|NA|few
CASSVRVDNSPLHF
TGTGCCAGCAGTGTCAGGGTGGACAATTCACCCCTCCACTTT
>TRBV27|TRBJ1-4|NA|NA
CASSLSWRTYEKLFF
TGTGCCAGCAGTTTATCTTGGCGGACATATGAAAAACTGTTTTTT